The 30 T cell receptor beta chains presented below share a single source sample, sequenced in a study of blood T cell repertoires in COVID-19. Only in-frame clones appear in the TCRdb table, and some are missing; sequencing was by immunoSEQ multiplex PCR. The sample contains approximately 300,000 clones, more than 90% of which appear only once. Sequenced material: PBMCs or T cells enriched from blood (not recorded which). The receptors stem from a woman in her 30s who had been exposed to COVID-19.

The J gene is TRBJ1-3, the V gene TRBV7-9, with unresolved D. Germline values: CDR1 SEHNR, CDR2 FQNEAQ (reference sequence). This CDR3 comprises 13 residues. The CDR3 reads CGGGRSSGNTIYF. The CDR3 nucleotides read TGTGGCGGAGGACGATCCTCTGGAAACACCATATATTTT.

In DNA form, the CDR3 reads TGTGCCAGCAGACAACTAGCGGGGGGAAACAATGAGCAGTTCTTC. Amino acid sequence: CASRQLAGGNNEQFF. The chain links TRBV5-4 to TRBJ2-1; 12 bases line up with TRBD2. The CDR3 contains 15 residues. Losses at the gene ends were 5 bases for V and 5 bases for J; bases not matched to a gene: 5. CDR1 is SGHNT and CDR2 is YYREEE in the germline V gene (reference sequence).

The chain combines TRBV7-8 with TRBJ1-5; TRBD1 is a possible D gene (5 bases). Per the germline V gene, CDR1 is SGHVS and CDR2 is FQNEAQ. V was clipped by 1 base and J by 0 bases, with 13 bases between them. The CDR3 totals 17 residues. The CDR3 DNA reads TGTGCCAGCAGCTTAGAGTCAGGGTCGGGTAGCAATCAGCCCCAGCATTTT. Translated, it gives CASSLESGSGSNQPQHF.

This chain joins TRBV3-1 (or the pseudogene TRBV3-2) and TRBJ2-2; 8 bases are shared with TRBD1. The V segment lost 7 bases and the J segment 1 base; nucleotides outside the gene matches: 11. The CDR3 is 17 amino acids. Germline-derived CDR1 and CDR2 are LGHDT and YNNKEL (reference sequence). For the CDR3, the DNA is TGTGCCAGCACAAACGGTCAGGGGACAGGGAACACCGGGGAGCTGTTTTTT. Residues: CASTNGQGTGNTGELFF.

The V and J genes are TRBV4-2 and TRBJ2-2; TRBD1 agrees at 7 bases. Trimming at V came to 0 bases and at J to 5 bases, leaving 9 bases not matched to a gene. The CDR3 has 17 amino acids. Germline CDR1 reads LGHNA; CDR2 reads YNFKEQ. The DNA for the CDR3 is TGTGCCAGCAGCCAAGATAGAGGGGGCCGACAGACCGGGGAGCTGTTTTTT. It specifies CASSQDRGGRQTGELFF.

This clone has only one observation. This sequence joins TRBV3-1 (or the pseudogene TRBV3-2) and TRBJ1-1, with a tentative D call TRBD1 (5 bases). The CDR3 is 17 residues long. The V gene's germline CDR1 is LGHDT and CDR2 YNNKEL (reference sequence). V was pared by 4 bases and J by 0 bases, with 18 bases between. The CDR3 loop is CASSPRSTKGVNTEAFF. In nucleotides, the CDR3 is TGTGCCAGCAGCCCGAGAAGTACAAAAGGGGTGAACACTGAAGCTTTCTTT.

V usage is TRBV5-1 and J usage is TRBJ2-7, with 10 positions matching TRBD1. Germline V gene data show CDR1 as SGHRS and CDR2 as YFSETQ. V lost 1 base and J lost 3; bases outside the gene matches: 10. The CDR3 has 17 residues. The CDR3, as DNA: TGCGCCAGCAGCTTGACTTTCGGGACAGGGGAATACTACGAGCAGTACTTC. Translating it yields CASSLTFGTGEYYEQYF. Variable domain in full (rest from reference TRBV5-1 and TRBJ2-7): KAGVTQTPRYLIKTRGQQVTLSCSPISGHRSVSWYQQTPGQGLQFLFEYFSETQRNKGNFPGRFSGRQFSNSRSEMNVSTLELGDSALYLCASSLTFGTGEYYEQYFGPGTRLTVT.

This chain links TRBV5-1 with TRBJ1-1; TRBD1 aligns across 9 bases. The CDR3 spans 17 residues. Germline V gives CDR1 SGHRS, CDR2 YFSETQ. V shed 5 bases, J shed 0 bases, and the junction held 11 bases outside the gene matches. The CDR3 sequence is CASSLQGAGEMNTEAFF. The CDR3 coding sequence is TGCGCCAGCAGTTTACAGGGGGCGGGAGAAATGAACACTGAAGCTTTCTTT.

V gene TRBV21-1 combines with J gene TRBJ2-3; the table names TRBD2, a call not compared with the DNA. TRBV21-1 is listed as a pseudogene. The CDR3 runs to 13 residues. CDR3 bases: TGTGCCACCGGGAGTTTCAGTCCGGATACGCAGTATTTT. Translated: CATGSFSPDTQYF.

This chain uses TRBV30 with TRBJ1-3; tentative D call: TRBD1 (6 bases). The CDR3 is 13 residues long. Trimming took 4 bases from V and 7 from J, leaving 14 bases between them. The germline gives CDR1 GTSNPN, CDR2 SVGIG (reference sequence). The CDR3 reads CAWNLGAPNTIYF. The CDR3 DNA is TGTGCCTGGAATTTGGGGGCACCGAACACCATATATTTT.

The rearrangement uses TRBV4-1 and TRBJ1-6, with 7 bases matching TRBD1. The CDR3 length is 16 residues. CDR1 and CDR2 from the germline V gene are MGHRA and YSYEKL. The V and J ends lost 0 bases and 11 bases, in that order; junction bases with no gene match: 10. The CDR3 DNA sequence: TGCGCCAGCAGCCAAGAACCTACAGGGGTCGGAGCACCCCTCCACTTT. Translating gives CASSQEPTGVGAPLHF.

The CDR3 loop reads CASSSQGRGSNQPQHF. The CDR3 coding sequence is TGTGCCAGCAGCTCACAGGGAAGAGGTAGCAATCAGCCCCAGCATTTT. The chain recombines TRBV5-4 with TRBJ1-5; maybe TRBD1 (6 bases). V lost 3 bases and J 0 bases, leaving 13 bases between the germline ends. Germline V gene data show CDR1 as SGHNT and CDR2 as YYREEE (reference sequence). The CDR3 is 16 amino acids.

The rearrangement links TRBV4-3 to TRBJ2-1; 9 nucleotides match TRBD2. Trimming took 0 bases from V and 9 from J; bases not matched to a gene: 12. CDR1 is LGHNA, CDR2 YSLEER, per germline. This CDR3 contains 17 residues. DNA of the CDR3: TGCGCCAGCAGCCAAGATGCGGGGGGGCCGGGTTGGCGTGAGCAGTTCTTC. Its translation: CASSQDAGGPGWREQFF.

The V gene is TRBV24-1, the J gene TRBJ2-3; 9 bases are a match to TRBD2. With V trimmed by 10 bases and J by 4 bases, 5 bases remained unmatched. Looked up from germline, CDR1 is KGHDR and CDR2 is SFDVKD. The CDR3 totals 13 residues. The CDR3 loop is CATSGGRADTQYF. DNA for the CDR3: TGTGCCACAAGCGGGGGGCGGGCAGATACGCAGTATTTT.

The chain is built from TRBV25-1 and TRBJ1-2; tentatively, D is TRBD1 (5 bases). CDR1 is MGHDK and CDR2 is SYGVNS in the germline V gene. With 4 bases removed from V and 2 bases from J, the gap between germline ends came to 8 bases. This CDR3 contains 13 residues. The CDR3 sequence: CASSVTENYGYTF. In DNA form, the CDR3 reads TGTGCCAGCAGTGTGACAGAGAACTATGGCTACACCTTC.

The rearrangement uses TRBV5-5 and TRBJ2-5; the D gene is possibly TRBD1 (6 bases). The germline CDR1 and CDR2 sequences are SGHKS and YYEKEE (reference sequence). V lost 3 bases and J 5 bases, leaving 17 bases between the germline ends. The CDR3 spans 15 residues. CDR3 sequence: CASSSTQGTGETQYF. DNA for the CDR3: TGTGCCAGCAGCTCTACACAGGGAACTGGCGAGACCCAGTACTTC.

This chain links TRBV6-4 with TRBJ2-3; 9 bases fit TRBD2. CDR1 and CDR2 from the germline V gene are MRHNA and SNTAGT. The CDR3 sequence is 15 residues long. With 2 bases clipped from V and 4 bases from J, the junction kept 4 bases outside the gene matches. The CDR3 DNA reads as TGTGCCAGCAGTGACGTGCGGGGGGGAGCAGATACGCAGTATTTT. Protein sequence: CASSDVRGGADTQYF.

The V gene is TRBV27, the J gene TRBJ1-5; TRBD1 matches at 8 bases. Germline V gene data show CDR1 as MNHEY and CDR2 as SMNVEV (reference sequence). This CDR3 is 17 amino acids long. V dropped 5 bases and J dropped 0; count of bases not matched to a gene: 9. CDR3 coding DNA: TGTGCCAGCAGTAAACGAACAGGGGGGGATAGCAATCAGCCCCAGCATTTT. Protein product: CASSKRTGGDSNQPQHF.

The chain has TRBV28 and TRBJ1-4, with a weak D call TRBD1 (6 bases). Germline V gene data show CDR1 as MDHEN and CDR2 as SYDVKM. The V and J ends lost 5 bases and 3 bases respectively, with 10 bases between them. The CDR3 runs 14 residues. The CDR3 region has the DNA TGTGCCAGCAGTAAAACAGGGCCTAATGAAAAACTGTTTTTT. This codes for CASSKTGPNEKLFF.

The rearrangement joins TRBV5-6 to TRBJ2-1, with TRBD2 identical over 9 bases. The CDR3 spans 15 residues. The V and J ends lost 4 bases and 5 bases, in that order; junction bases with no gene match: 7. The V gene's germline CDR1 is SGHDT and CDR2 YYEEEE. CDR3 nucleotides: TGTGCCAGCAGCCGGGGACTAGCTGGGGACAATGAGCAGTTCTTC. It yields the protein CASSRGLAGDNEQFF.

This clone was counted a single time. This chain connects TRBV7-9 to TRBJ2-7; possible D gene TRBD2, 5 bases. V shed 5 bases and J shed 0 bases, with 5 bases lying between them. Germline V gene sequence: CDR1 SEHNR, CDR2 FQNEAQ (reference sequence). This CDR3 comprises 12 residues. The CDR3 DNA reads TGTGCCAGCAGCACTAGCTCCTACGAGCAGTACTTC. This encodes CASSTSSYEQYF.

The CDR3 DNA sequence: TGTGCCAGCAGTACAGGGGGCTGGGGAGAAAAACTGTTTTTT. It yields the protein CASSTGGWGEKLFF. This chain connects TRBV6-5 to TRBJ1-4; 9 bases map to TRBD1. V lost 5 bases, J lost 8 bases, and 6 bases stayed unmatched. This CDR3 has 14 amino acids. Germline V gene lookup returns CDR1 MNHEY and CDR2 SVGAGI.

This rearrangement joins TRBV4-1 to TRBJ2-1, with D perhaps TRBD1 (6 bases). V shed 0 bases and J shed 8 bases, with 8 bases lying between them. This CDR3 contains 13 residues. Looked up from germline, CDR1 is MGHRA and CDR2 is YSYEKL. DNA of the CDR3: TGCGCCAGCAGCCAAGAAAACAGGGATGAGCAGTTCTTC. Translating gives CASSQENRDEQFF.

This clone was seen just once. V gene TRBV6-5 combines with J gene TRBJ1-2; 7 bases are a match to TRBD1. This CDR3 spans 14 amino acids. The germline V gene encodes CDR1 MNHEY and CDR2 SVGAGI. The V gene end was trimmed by 6 bases and the J gene end by 4 bases; junction bases not matched to a gene: 8. As DNA, the CDR3 is TGTGCCAGCAGCCGATTGACAGGGCTCTATGGCTACACCTTC. Translated, it gives CASSRLTGLYGYTF.

This clone was observed a single time. The J gene is TRBJ1-5, the V gene TRBV27, with D possibly TRBD1 on 6 matching bases. This CDR3 is built from 16 residues. Germline V CDR1 and CDR2: MNHEY, SMNVEV (reference sequence). The V end was cut by 0 bases, the J end by 6 bases, with 15 bases between. CDR3 residues: CASSLSPTPGVQPQHF. The CDR3, as DNA: TGTGCCAGCAGTTTATCCCCGACCCCAGGGGTTCAGCCCCAGCATTTT.

The chain carries TRBV27 and TRBJ2-1; D remains unclear. Deletions cut 2 bases from V and 15 bases from J, with 14 bases between. Per germline, CDR1 MNHEY and CDR2 SMNVEV (reference sequence). The CDR3 runs 12 residues. CDR3: CASSLPGLGLFF. The CDR3 DNA reads as TGTGCCAGCAGTTTACCGGGTCTTGGGTTGTTCTTC.

The V and J genes are TRBV18 and TRBJ1-1; D gene uncertain. The CDR3 totals 16 residues. The germline V gene has CDR1 KGHSH and CDR2 LQKENI. Trimming left V 3 bases short and J 1 base short, with 15 bases between. This CDR3 reads CASSPRGKVRNTEAFF. DNA for the CDR3: TGTGCCAGCTCACCCCGAGGTAAGGTGCGGAACACTGAAGCTTTCTTT. Combining the CDR3 with reference TRBV18 and TRBJ1-1 gives the whole variable domain NAGVMQNPRHLVRRRGQEARLRCSPMKGHSHVYWYRQLPEEGLKFMVYLQKENIIDESGMPKERFSAEFPKEGPSILRIQQVVRGDSAAYFCASSPRGKVRNTEAFFGQGTRLTVV.

This chain uses TRBV7-9 with TRBJ1-2; 8 bases map to TRBD1. The CDR3 is 14 amino acids. From germline, CDR1 is SEHNR and CDR2 FQNEAQ (reference sequence). V gave up 5 bases and J gave up 7 bases; unmatched junction bases: 9. The CDR3 here is CASSATGVFVGYTF. In nucleotides, the CDR3 is TGTGCCAGCAGCGCGACAGGGGTGTTCGTTGGCTACACCTTC.

This clone appeared a single time. The rearrangement links TRBV7-8 to TRBJ2-7, with 7 bases aligning to TRBD2. Unmatched junction bases numbered 11, after V lost 3 bases and J lost 0 bases. Germline CDR1 reads SGHVS; CDR2 reads FQNEAQ. The CDR3 runs 17 residues. In DNA, the CDR3 is TGTGCCAGCAGCTTTAGGGGAGCGGGGATAAGCTCCTACGAGCAGTACTTC. Translated, it gives CASSFRGAGISSYEQYF.

This clone occurred a few times. The V call is TRBV5-4, the J call TRBJ1-1; a weak D match, TRBD1 (6 bases). This CDR3 is 13 amino acids long. CDR1 is SGHNT, CDR2 YYREEE, per germline (reference sequence). V gave up 5 bases and J gave up 5 bases, with 13 bases separating them. The CDR3, as DNA: TGTGCCAGCAGGACAGGAGTTGCGACTGAAGCTTTCTTT. It specifies CASRTGVATEAFF.